The T cell receptor (beta chain) described here comes from a study of T-cell reconstitution after alpha-beta-depleted transplantation in children. In this sample, this clonotype turned up many times. The germline gives CDR1 KGHSH, CDR2 LQKENI. V was cut by 4 bases and J by 7 bases, with 26 bases left in between. CDR3 length: 17 amino acids. Preparation of the TCRbeta library was carried out with unique molecular identifiers. TCRdb fed the PCR reads into MiXCR, producing one record per CDR3 protein. Of 200,000 to 250,000 distinct CDR3 sequences listed, around 10% were seen once; the top ten hold approximately 5.9%.

The specimen comprised PBMCs from the stem cell graft donor, sampled from the stem cell graft. The chain links TRBV18 to TRBJ2-7, with D tentatively TRBD1 (5 bases). This TCR came from a human donor who donated a stem cell graft to a child with acute lymphoblastic leukemia. This CDR3 is CASSQTLLGQGMGEQYF. The CDR3 coding sequence is TGTGCCAGCTCACAAACCCTTCTTGGTCAGGGCATGGGGGAGCAGTACTTC.